This entry lists 32 T cell receptor beta chains sequenced from one sample in a study of shared clonotypes between healthy human individuals. Profiling relied on immunoSEQ multiplex PCR, and the TCRdb table lists in-frame clones only, not all of them. The data hold millions of clones, with over 90% observed a single time. The specimen sequenced was naive CD4+ T cells from PBMCs. Subset here: CD45RA+ positively selected. All receptors come from a man between 18 and 35 years old in good health. Some clones in this sample may be carry-over from other donors' samples.

The chain recombines TRBV5-4 with TRBJ2-7, with D possibly matching TRBD1 (6 bases). The V gene lost 4 bases and the J gene lost 1 base, with 18 bases spanning the gap. The CDR3 spans 16 residues. Germline CDR1 reads SGHNT; CDR2 reads YYREEE (reference sequence). CDR3 residues: CASSPGQRQLSYEQYF. For the CDR3, the DNA is TGTGCCAGCAGCCCAGGACAGCGCCAACTTTCCTACGAGCAGTACTTC.

The genes are TRBV2 and TRBJ1-4, with 8 bases lining up with TRBD1. Germline values: CDR1 SNHLY, CDR2 FYNNEI. This CDR3 is built from 14 residues. V shed 6 bases and J 8 bases; nucleotides not matched to a gene: 8. DNA for the CDR3: TGTGCCAGCAGCGCAGACAGGGGTTTCGAAAAACTGTTTTTT. Amino acids: CASSADRGFEKLFF.

The rearrangement uses TRBV2 and TRBJ2-1; 7 bases agree with TRBD2. There are 17 residues in the CDR3. V lost 1 base and J lost 4; bases outside the gene matches: 10. CDR1 is SNHLY, CDR2 FYNNEI, per germline. The CDR3 protein is CASSEGARGGGYNEQFF. CDR3 in DNA: TGTGCCAGCAGTGAAGGAGCGAGGGGCGGGGGATACAATGAGCAGTTCTTC.

The gene calls are TRBV11-1 and TRBJ2-7; D is possibly TRBD1 (5 bases). Germline V gene lookup returns CDR1 SGHAT and CDR2 FQDESV (reference sequence). This CDR3 has 15 residues. V was pared by 2 bases and J by 1 base, with 12 bases between. The CDR3 DNA reads as TGTGCCAGCAGCTTAAGTTCCAGGGATTCCTACGAGCAGTACTTC. Translated: CASSLSSRDSYEQYF.

Notes on this clone: Distinct nucleotide sequences in the sample also encode this CDR3. CDR3 sequence (DNA): TGTGCCAGCAGCTTAGAGGCAGTGAACACTGAAGCTTTCTTT. This encodes CASSLEAVNTEAFF. The rearrangement links TRBV7-9 to TRBJ1-1; D is undetermined. With 1 base removed from V and 0 bases from J, the gap between germline ends came to 6 bases. This CDR3 is 14 amino acids long. Germline V gives CDR1 SEHNR, CDR2 FQNEAQ (reference sequence).

This clone was seen once. This chain uses TRBV6-5 with TRBJ2-6; 7 bases line up with TRBD1. The CDR3 is made up of 15 amino acids. Losses at the gene ends were 6 bases for V and 2 bases for J; bases not matched to a gene: 4. CDR1 MNHEY and CDR2 SVGAGI come from the germline V gene. DNA for the CDR3: TGTGCCAGCAGAGACCAGGGGGCTGGGGCCAACGTCCTGACTTTC. This gives the protein CASRDQGAGANVLTF.

The CDR3 region has the DNA TGTGCTAGTGGTTTGGAGACTGGAGATACGCAGTATTTT. This codes for CASGLETGDTQYF. This chain links TRBV12-5 with TRBJ2-3, with no clear D. This CDR3 spans 13 amino acids. Looked up from germline, CDR1 is LGHNT and CDR2 is FRNRAP. V lost 1 base and J lost 5, with 7 bases in between.

Comments on this clone: Other DNA sequences in the sample encode the same CDR3. The chain uses TRBV7-2 and TRBJ2-3, with D maybe TRBD2 (6 bases). CDR3 size: 14 residues. Trimming cost V 3 bases and J 5 bases, with 12 bases left between them. CDR1 SGHTA and CDR2 FQGNSA come from the germline V gene. CDR3 sequence: CASSLGGAVDTQYF. CDR3 bases: TGTGCCAGCAGCTTGGGGGGAGCAGTAGATACGCAGTATTTT.

The rearrangement joins TRBV7-4 to TRBJ1-5, with TRBD1 identical over 8 bases. CDR3 length equals 19 residues. Trimming removed 1 base from V and 2 bases from J; junction bases left unmatched: 13. CDR1 and CDR2 from the germline V gene are SGHVT and SQSDAQ. As DNA, the CDR3 is TGTGCCAGCAGCTTAGGGGCCAGGGGGCGTTCTTTGCGCAATCAGCCCCAGCATTTT. Its translation is CASSLGARGRSLRNQPQHF.

V and J are TRBV19 and TRBJ2-7; 7 positions match TRBD2. The CDR3 runs to 16 residues. V trimming: 1 base; J trimming: 2 bases; junction bases outside the gene matches: 8. The germline V gene encodes CDR1 LNHDA and CDR2 SQIVND (reference sequence). CDR3 DNA sequence: TGTGCCAGTAGTATAGGATTAAAGCGGGATCCCTACGAGCAGTACTTC. It translates to CASSIGLKRDPYEQYF.

The V gene is TRBV2, the J gene TRBJ2-1, with D possibly TRBD1 on 6 matching bases. Germline V gene sequence: CDR1 SNHLY, CDR2 FYNNEI. This CDR3 comprises 15 residues. The V end was cut by 7 bases, the J end by 0 bases, with 13 bases between. The CDR3 nucleotides read TGTGCCAGCATGCAGGGGAGCAGCTCCTACAATGAGCAGTTCTTC. The encoded protein is CASMQGSSSYNEQFF.

The chain joins TRBV6-6 to TRBJ1-2; D gene unclear. The CDR3 has 15 residues. The germline V and J ends were trimmed by 5 bases and 2 bases, with 15 bases remaining between them. CDR1 and CDR2 from the germline V gene are MNHNY and SVGAGI (reference sequence). The CDR3 sequence is CASSDGASLNYGYTF. The CDR3, as DNA: TGTGCCAGCAGTGACGGCGCTTCTTTGAACTATGGCTACACCTTC.

The J gene is TRBJ2-1, the V gene TRBV19; 16 bases line up with TRBD2. The CDR3 contains 16 residues. Germline-derived CDR1 and CDR2 are LNHDA and SQIVND (reference sequence). V lost 5 bases to trimming and J lost 15 bases; unmatched junction nucleotides: 13. The CDR3 reads CASSGTGTSGRAVRFF. DNA of the CDR3: TGTGCCAGTAGTGGAACCGGGACTAGCGGGAGGGCCGTAAGGTTCTTC.

The chain joins TRBV10-1 to TRBJ2-2, with a weak D call TRBD2 (7 bases). This CDR3 comprises 15 residues. Trimming cost V 2 bases and J 7 bases, with 14 bases left between them. Germline loops: CDR1 WNHNN, CDR2 SYGVQD (reference sequence). Written as DNA, the CDR3 is TGCGCCAGCAGTGAGCAGGCGGGGGCGGACGGGGAGCTGTTTTTT. It encodes CASSEQAGADGELFF.

This clone appeared once. V gene TRBV5-1 combines with J gene TRBJ2-5; possibly TRBD1 for D (5 bases). Trimming cost V 3 bases and J 2 bases, with 20 bases left between them. There are 17 residues in the CDR3. Germline CDR1 reads SGHRS; CDR2 reads YFSETQ. The CDR3 nucleotides read TGCGCCAGCAGCTCGACTCCCTCGACAGCAGGACAAGAGACCCAGTACTTC. This encodes CASSSTPSTAGQETQYF.

The chain is built from TRBV6-5 and TRBJ2-1, with TRBD1 matching 9 bases. CDR1 and CDR2 (germline): MNHEY, SVGAGI. Losses at the gene ends were 3 bases for V and 4 bases for J; bases not matched to a gene: 7. This CDR3 spans 16 amino acids. CDR3 protein: CASSYGVGTGYNEQFF. DNA for the CDR3: TGTGCCAGCAGTTATGGGGTAGGGACAGGGTACAATGAGCAGTTCTTC.

The chain combines TRBV4-1 with TRBJ1-1; no clear D. Trimming pared 0 bases from V and 0 bases from J, leaving 8 bases between. CDR1 and CDR2 from the germline V gene are MGHRA and YSYEKL. The CDR3 extends over 15 amino acids. The CDR3 spells CASSQEADMNTEAFF. The DNA for the CDR3 is TGCGCCAGCAGCCAAGAGGCAGATATGAACACTGAAGCTTTCTTT.

The rearrangement joins TRBV9 to TRBJ1-1; no firm D call. Germline values: CDR1 SGDLS, CDR2 YYNGEE. The CDR3 has 12 residues. The ends were cut back, 0 bases at V and 8 bases at J, with 8 bases in the middle. The CDR3 DNA follows: TGTGCCAGCAGCGTAGACCCGGGAGAAGCTTTCTTT. This encodes CASSVDPGEAFF.

V is TRBV9 and J is TRBJ2-3; 11 bases match TRBD2. The CDR3 sequence is 15 residues long. Trimming cost V 4 bases and J 7 bases; bases outside gene matches: 8. The germline CDR1 and CDR2 sequences are SGDLS and YYNGEE. CDR3: CASSPTGTSGNTQYF. The CDR3 DNA follows: TGTGCCAGCAGCCCTACCGGGACTAGCGGTAATACGCAGTATTTT.

This clone appeared once. This chain links TRBV29-1 with TRBJ2-5, with D possibly being TRBD1 or TRBD2 (6 bases each). V gave up 0 bases and J gave up 7 bases, with 12 bases separating them. There are 13 residues in the CDR3. Germline V CDR1 and CDR2: SQVTM, ANQGSEA. This CDR3 is CSVEEGGTGTQYF. Written as DNA, the CDR3 is TGCAGCGTTGAAGAAGGGGGGACGGGGACCCAGTACTTC.

The rearrangement joins TRBV25-1 to TRBJ1-2; D is uncertain. The CDR3 sequence is 13 residues long. In germline, CDR1 is MGHDK, CDR2 SYGVNS. V was cut by 0 bases and J by 7 bases, with 9 bases left in between. CDR3 in amino acids: CASSEYPWGGYTF. CDR3 sequence (DNA): TGTGCCAGCAGTGAATATCCCTGGGGTGGCTACACCTTC.

The chain employs TRBV6-1 and TRBJ1-2; no clear D. Germline V lookup: CDR1 MNHNS, CDR2 SASEGT. The CDR3 covers 13 residues. V was clipped by 4 bases and J by 1 base, with 7 bases between them. The CDR3 nucleotides are TGTGCCAGCAGTGTGCAGGATAACTATGGCTACACCTTC. The encoded protein is CASSVQDNYGYTF.

This chain uses TRBV28 with TRBJ2-1; D gene uncertain. The CDR3 extends over 16 amino acids. CDR1 MDHEN and CDR2 SYDVKM come from the germline V gene. V shed 5 bases and J shed 2 bases, with 16 bases lying between them. The CDR3 here is CASSPAFSSPYNEQFF. DNA of the CDR3: TGTGCCAGCAGTCCCGCGTTCAGCTCGCCCTACAATGAGCAGTTCTTC.

This chain connects TRBV7-6 to TRBJ2-5; D gene ambiguous. CDR1 is SGHVS, CDR2 FNYEAQ, per germline. Between the trimmed V and J ends, which lost 5 bases and 1 base, there was a span of 11 bases. The CDR3 sequence is 14 residues long. The CDR3 spells CASSLRGTQETQYF. CDR3 DNA sequence: TGTGCCAGCAGCCTAAGAGGAACCCAAGAGACCCAGTACTTC.

The chain has TRBV5-1 and TRBJ2-7; 10 bases fit TRBD2. This CDR3 comprises 15 residues. Germline V gives CDR1 SGHRS, CDR2 YFSETQ. The ends lost 4 bases at V and 0 bases at J; junction bases unmatched: 4. The CDR3 loop reads CASSRTSGASYEQYF. CDR3 coding DNA: TGCGCCAGCAGCCGGACTAGCGGAGCCTCCTACGAGCAGTACTTC.

The rearrangement uses TRBV7-9 and TRBJ1-2; 9 nucleotides match TRBD1. CDR3 length equals 14 residues. Germline CDR1 SEHNR, CDR2 FQNEAQ (reference sequence). Trimming at V came to 4 bases and at J to 2 bases, leaving 2 bases not matched to a gene. CDR3 residues: CASSSTGGNYGYTF. The CDR3 DNA follows: TGTGCCAGCAGCTCGACAGGGGGAAACTATGGCTACACCTTC. The variable domain in full, with the rest retrieved from reference TRBV7-9 and TRBJ1-2, is DTGVSQNPRHKITKRGQNVTFRCDPISEHNRLYWYRQTLGQGPEFLTYFQNEAQLEKSRLLSDRFSAERPKGSFSTLEIQRTEQGDSAMYLCASSSTGGNYGYTFGSGTRLTVV.

Comments on this clone: The same CDR3 arises from other DNA sequences in this sample as well. The chain links TRBV7-9 to TRBJ1-1; 7 bases match TRBD1. Germline V gene sequence: CDR1 SEHNR, CDR2 FQNEAQ (reference sequence). Germline trimming cut 5 bases from V and 2 bases from J; bases unmatched to any gene: 5. The CDR3 length is 14 residues. CDR3 amino acids: CASSPRTGNTEAFF. In DNA form, the CDR3 reads TGTGCCAGCAGCCCGCGGACAGGCAACACTGAAGCTTTCTTT.

This rearrangement joins TRBV7-4 to TRBJ2-7, with 11 bases that match TRBD2. The trim removed 5 bases at V and 1 base at J, leaving 10 bases unmatched. The germline gives CDR1 SGHVT, CDR2 SQSDAQ. The CDR3 covers 17 residues. CDR3 in DNA: TGTGCCAGCAGCCAGCGGACTAGCGGGTATTTATCCTACGAGCAGTACTTC. This encodes CASSQRTSGYLSYEQYF.

The chain has TRBV7-2 and TRBJ2-1, with 13 positions matching TRBD2. Trimming took 1 base from V and 6 from J; bases not matched to a gene: 3. Per germline, CDR1 SGHTA and CDR2 FQGNSA. The length of the CDR3 is 16 residues. This CDR3 reads CASSLVTSGRPNEQFF. DNA of the CDR3: TGTGCCAGCAGCTTAGTGACTAGCGGGAGGCCCAATGAGCAGTTCTTC.

This chain connects TRBV6-6 to TRBJ1-4, with D perhaps matching TRBD1 (6 bases). V was pared by 7 bases and J by 5 bases, with 17 bases between. The CDR3 totals 15 residues. Germline-derived CDR1 and CDR2 are MNHNY and SVGAGI (reference sequence). The chain's CDR3 is CASTTGSPINEKLFF. CDR3 nucleotides: TGTGCCAGCACCACAGGGAGCCCAATCAATGAAAAACTGTTTTTT.

This clone occurred once. Distinct nucleotide sequences in the sample also encode this CDR3. The chain combines TRBV9 with TRBJ2-3; D is unresolved. The CDR3 length is 12 residues. The V and J ends lost 1 base and 3 bases respectively, with 3 bases between them. Per germline, CDR1 SGDLS and CDR2 YYNGEE. This chain's CDR3 is CASSVLTDTQYF. Here the CDR3 DNA reads TGTGCCAGCAGCGTACTGACAGATACGCAGTATTTT.

The rearrangement joins TRBV27 to TRBJ2-5; maybe TRBD2 (6 bases). Germline loops: CDR1 MNHEY, CDR2 SMNVEV (reference sequence). The V and J ends lost 5 bases and 2 bases respectively, with 15 bases between them. The CDR3 runs 15 residues. The CDR3 sequence: CASSLTGTPQETQYF. CDR3 bases: TGTGCCAGCAGTCTAACCGGGACTCCGCAAGAGACCCAGTACTTC.